These 5 T cell receptor beta chains came from one sample sequenced in a study of shared clonotypes between healthy human individuals. Using immunoSEQ multiplex PCR, the repertoire was profiled, and TCRdb retains in-frame clones only, with some absent. The data contain roughly 1 million clones, around three quarters of them singletons. Source material: memory CD4+ T cells from PBMCs. As to subset: CD45RA-negative fraction. The receptors shown here come from a man between 18 and 29 years old in good health. Some clones in this sample may be carry-over from other donors' samples.

The chain has TRBV7-3 and TRBJ2-1, with TRBD2 identical over 13 bases. CDR3 length equals 20 residues. With V trimmed by 2 bases and J by 2 bases, 12 bases remained unmatched. CDR1 and CDR2 (germline): SGHTA, FQGTGA. CDR3 nucleotide sequence: TGTGCCAGCAGCTTATTTTCCAGCGGGACTAGCGGGGTCACCTACAATGAGCAGTTCTTC. Protein product: CASSLFSSGTSGVTYNEQFF.

This rearrangement joins TRBV5-1 to TRBJ1-4; tentatively, D is TRBD1 (6 bases). CDR3 size: 14 residues. Between the trimmed V and J ends, which lost 4 bases and 4 bases, there was a span of 11 bases. CDR1 and CDR2 from the germline V gene are SGHRS and YFSETQ. The DNA of the CDR3 is TGCGCCAGCAGCCGGTTAGGGGGTAATGAAAAACTGTTTTTT. This encodes CASSRLGGNEKLFF.

This rearrangement joins TRBV18 to TRBJ1-1; D is ambiguous. From germline, CDR1 is KGHSH and CDR2 LQKENI. The CDR3 is 14 residues long. V was cut by 2 bases and J by 5 bases, with 12 bases left in between. The CDR3 DNA is TGTGCCAGCTCACCATCGGGCTCGGGAACTGAAGCTTTCTTT. This encodes CASSPSGSGTEAFF.

The chain is built from TRBV29-1 and TRBJ2-5; TRBD2 matches 12 bases. This CDR3 region has 19 residues. Germline V lookup: CDR1 SQVTM, CDR2 ANQGSEA. V lost 6 bases and J lost 5; bases outside the gene matches: 22. DNA for the CDR3: TGCAGCGTCCGAGAGAGGCCGAGGGGACTAGCGGGCCAAGGCGAGACCCAGTACTTC. Translating gives CSVRERPRGLAGQGETQYF.

The V and J genes are TRBV7-3 and TRBJ2-7; unclear D gene. Germline V lookup: CDR1 SGHTA, CDR2 FQGTGA. Trimming left V 1 base short and J 6 bases short, with 10 bases between. The CDR3 extends over 13 amino acids. The CDR3 spells CASSLNPGSEQYF. The CDR3 DNA follows: TGTGCCAGCAGCTTAAATCCCGGCTCCGAGCAGTACTTC.